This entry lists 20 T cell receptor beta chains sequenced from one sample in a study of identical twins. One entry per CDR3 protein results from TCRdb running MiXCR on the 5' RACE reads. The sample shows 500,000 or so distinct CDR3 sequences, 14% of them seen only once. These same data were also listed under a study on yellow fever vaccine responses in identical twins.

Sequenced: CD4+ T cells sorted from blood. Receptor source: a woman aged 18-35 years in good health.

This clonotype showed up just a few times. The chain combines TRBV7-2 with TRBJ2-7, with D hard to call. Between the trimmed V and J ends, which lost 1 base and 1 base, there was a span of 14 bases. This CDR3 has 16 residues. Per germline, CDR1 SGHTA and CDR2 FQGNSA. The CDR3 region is CASSLEVGAISYEQYF. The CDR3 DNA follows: TGTGCCAGCAGCTTAGAGGTAGGAGCGATATCCTACGAGCAGTACTTC.

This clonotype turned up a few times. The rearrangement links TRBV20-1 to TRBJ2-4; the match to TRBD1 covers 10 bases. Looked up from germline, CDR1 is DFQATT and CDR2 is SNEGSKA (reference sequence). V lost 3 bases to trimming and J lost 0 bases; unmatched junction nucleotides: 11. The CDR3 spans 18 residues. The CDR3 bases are TGCAGTGCTAGCCGACCGGGACAGGGGCCCTCAGCCAAAAACATTCAGTACTTC. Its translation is CSASRPGQGPSAKNIQYF.

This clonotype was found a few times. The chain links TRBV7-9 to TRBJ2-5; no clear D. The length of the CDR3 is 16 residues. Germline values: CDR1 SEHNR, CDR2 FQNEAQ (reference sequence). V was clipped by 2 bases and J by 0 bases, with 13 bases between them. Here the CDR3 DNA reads TGTGCCAGCAGCTTACAGGCCCAGCCGTACCAAGAGACCCAGTACTTC. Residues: CASSLQAQPYQETQYF.

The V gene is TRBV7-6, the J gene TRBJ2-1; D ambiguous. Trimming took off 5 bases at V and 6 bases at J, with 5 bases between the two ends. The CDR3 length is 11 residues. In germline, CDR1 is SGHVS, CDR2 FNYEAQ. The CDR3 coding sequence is TGTGCCAGCAGCGCTTTCAATGAGCAGTTCTTC. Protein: CASSAFNEQFF.

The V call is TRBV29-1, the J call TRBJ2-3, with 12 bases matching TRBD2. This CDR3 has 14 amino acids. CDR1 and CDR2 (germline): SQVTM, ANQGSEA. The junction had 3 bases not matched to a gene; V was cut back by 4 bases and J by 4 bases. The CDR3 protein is CSVATSGSSDTQYF. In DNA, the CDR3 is TGCAGCGTTGCGACTAGCGGGAGCTCAGATACGCAGTATTTT.

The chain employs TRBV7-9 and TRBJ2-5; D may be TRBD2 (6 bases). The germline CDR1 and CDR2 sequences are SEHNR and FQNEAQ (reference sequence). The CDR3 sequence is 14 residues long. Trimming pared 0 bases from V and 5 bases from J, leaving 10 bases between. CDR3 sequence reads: CASSLARGVETQYF. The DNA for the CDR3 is TGTGCCAGCAGCTTAGCGCGGGGCGTTGAGACCCAGTACTTC.

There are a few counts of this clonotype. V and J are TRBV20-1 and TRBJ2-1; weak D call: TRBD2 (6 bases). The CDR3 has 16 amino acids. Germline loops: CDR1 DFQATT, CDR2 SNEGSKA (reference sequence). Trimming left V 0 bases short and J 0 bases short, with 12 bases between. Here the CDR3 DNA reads TGCAGTGCTAGAGATCCGACCGGGAGCTCCTACAATGAGCAGTTCTTC. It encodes CSARDPTGSSYNEQFF.

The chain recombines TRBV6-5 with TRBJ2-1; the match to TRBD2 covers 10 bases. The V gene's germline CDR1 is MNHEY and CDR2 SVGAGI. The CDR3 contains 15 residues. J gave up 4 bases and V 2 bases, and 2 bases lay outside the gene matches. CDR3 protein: CASSYIAGGYNEQFF. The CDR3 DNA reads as TGTGCCAGCAGTTACATAGCGGGGGGTTACAATGAGCAGTTCTTC.

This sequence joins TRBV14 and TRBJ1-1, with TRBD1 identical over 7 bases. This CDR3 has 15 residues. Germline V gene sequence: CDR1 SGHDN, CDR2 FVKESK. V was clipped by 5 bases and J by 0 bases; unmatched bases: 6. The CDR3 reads CASSIRTGMNTEAFF. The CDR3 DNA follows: TGTGCCAGCAGCATCCGGACAGGCATGAACACTGAAGCTTTCTTT. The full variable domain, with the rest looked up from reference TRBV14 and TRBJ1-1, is EAGVTQFPSHSVIEKGQTVTLRCDPISGHDNLYWYRRVMGKEIKFLLHFVKESKQDESGMPNNRFLAERTGGTYSTLKVQPAELEDSGVYFCASSIRTGMNTEAFFGQGTRLTVV.

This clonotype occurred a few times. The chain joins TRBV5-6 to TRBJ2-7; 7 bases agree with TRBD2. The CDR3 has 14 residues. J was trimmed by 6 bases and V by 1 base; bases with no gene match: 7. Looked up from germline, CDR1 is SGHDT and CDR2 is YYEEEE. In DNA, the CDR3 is TGTGCCAGCAGCTTGTACGGGGGGTCGGGCGAGCAGTACTTC. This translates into CASSLYGGSGEQYF.

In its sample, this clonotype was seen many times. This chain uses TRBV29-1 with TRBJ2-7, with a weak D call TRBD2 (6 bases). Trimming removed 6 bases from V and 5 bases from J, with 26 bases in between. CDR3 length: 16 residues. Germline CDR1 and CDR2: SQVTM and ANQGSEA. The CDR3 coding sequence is TGCAGCGTCCAAAGGGTCGAGATATCGGGAGTCAACGAGCAGTACTTC. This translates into CSVQRVEISGVNEQYF.

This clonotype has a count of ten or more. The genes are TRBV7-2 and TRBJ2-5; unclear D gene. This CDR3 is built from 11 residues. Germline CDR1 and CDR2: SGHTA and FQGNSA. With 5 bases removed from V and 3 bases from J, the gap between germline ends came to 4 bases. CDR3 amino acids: CASSGKETQYF. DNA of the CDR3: TGTGCCAGCAGCGGTAAAGAGACCCAGTACTTC.

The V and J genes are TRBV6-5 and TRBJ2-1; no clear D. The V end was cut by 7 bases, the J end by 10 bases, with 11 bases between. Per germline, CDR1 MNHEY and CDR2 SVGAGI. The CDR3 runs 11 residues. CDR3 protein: CASTNLGEQFF. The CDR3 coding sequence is TGTGCCAGCACCAACCTAGGGGAGCAGTTCTTC.

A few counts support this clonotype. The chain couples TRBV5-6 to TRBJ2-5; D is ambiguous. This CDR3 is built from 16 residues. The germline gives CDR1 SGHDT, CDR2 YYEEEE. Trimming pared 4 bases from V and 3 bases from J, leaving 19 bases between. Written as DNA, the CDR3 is TGTGCCAGCAGCCCGTTGACGACGATGGGCAAAGAGACCCAGTACTTC. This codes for CASSPLTTMGKETQYF.

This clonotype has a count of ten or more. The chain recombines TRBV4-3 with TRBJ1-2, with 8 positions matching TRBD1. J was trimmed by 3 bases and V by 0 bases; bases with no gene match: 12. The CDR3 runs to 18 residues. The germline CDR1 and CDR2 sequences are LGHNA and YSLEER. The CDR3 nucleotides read TGCGCCAGCAGCCAAGATTCATTACAGGGGGTTTTATACTATGGCTACACCTTC. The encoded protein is CASSQDSLQGVLYYGYTF.

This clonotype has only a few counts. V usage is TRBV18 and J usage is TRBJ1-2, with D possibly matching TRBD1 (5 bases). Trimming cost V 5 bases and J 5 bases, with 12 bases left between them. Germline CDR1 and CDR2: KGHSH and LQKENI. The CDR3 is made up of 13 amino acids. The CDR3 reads CASSYDSKYGYTF. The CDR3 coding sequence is TGTGCCAGCTCATATGACAGCAAATATGGCTACACCTTC.

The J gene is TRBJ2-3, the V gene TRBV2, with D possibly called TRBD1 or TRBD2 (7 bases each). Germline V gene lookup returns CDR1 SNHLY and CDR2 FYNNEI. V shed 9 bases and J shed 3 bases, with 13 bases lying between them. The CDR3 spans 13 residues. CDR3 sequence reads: CASTGEGTDTQYF. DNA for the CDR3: TGTGCCAGTACAGGGGAGGGGACAGATACGCAGTATTTT.

The CDR3, as DNA: TGTGCCGTGGGAAGACAGGACGATAGGGGTGAAAAACTGTTTTTT. Its protein is CAVGRQDDRGEKLFF. The genes are TRBV10-3 and TRBJ1-4; a weak D match, TRBD1 (6 bases). V lost 11 bases and J 7 bases, leaving 23 bases between the germline ends. Germline lookup yields CDR1 ENHRY and CDR2 SYGVKD. There are 15 residues in the CDR3.

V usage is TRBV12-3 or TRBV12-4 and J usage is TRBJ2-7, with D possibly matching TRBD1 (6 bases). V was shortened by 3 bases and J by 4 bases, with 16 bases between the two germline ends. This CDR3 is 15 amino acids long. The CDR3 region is CASSFIAGVGYEQYF. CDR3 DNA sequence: TGTGCCAGCAGTTTTATTGCAGGGGTGGGATACGAGCAGTACTTC.

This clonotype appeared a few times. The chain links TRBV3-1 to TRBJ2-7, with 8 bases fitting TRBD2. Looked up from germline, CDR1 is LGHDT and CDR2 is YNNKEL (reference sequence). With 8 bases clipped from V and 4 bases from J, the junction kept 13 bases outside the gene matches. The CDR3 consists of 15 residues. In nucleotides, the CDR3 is TGTGCCAGCTGTGAGAGGCGGGGGGCCTTATACGAGCAGTACTTC. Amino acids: CASCERRGALYEQYF.